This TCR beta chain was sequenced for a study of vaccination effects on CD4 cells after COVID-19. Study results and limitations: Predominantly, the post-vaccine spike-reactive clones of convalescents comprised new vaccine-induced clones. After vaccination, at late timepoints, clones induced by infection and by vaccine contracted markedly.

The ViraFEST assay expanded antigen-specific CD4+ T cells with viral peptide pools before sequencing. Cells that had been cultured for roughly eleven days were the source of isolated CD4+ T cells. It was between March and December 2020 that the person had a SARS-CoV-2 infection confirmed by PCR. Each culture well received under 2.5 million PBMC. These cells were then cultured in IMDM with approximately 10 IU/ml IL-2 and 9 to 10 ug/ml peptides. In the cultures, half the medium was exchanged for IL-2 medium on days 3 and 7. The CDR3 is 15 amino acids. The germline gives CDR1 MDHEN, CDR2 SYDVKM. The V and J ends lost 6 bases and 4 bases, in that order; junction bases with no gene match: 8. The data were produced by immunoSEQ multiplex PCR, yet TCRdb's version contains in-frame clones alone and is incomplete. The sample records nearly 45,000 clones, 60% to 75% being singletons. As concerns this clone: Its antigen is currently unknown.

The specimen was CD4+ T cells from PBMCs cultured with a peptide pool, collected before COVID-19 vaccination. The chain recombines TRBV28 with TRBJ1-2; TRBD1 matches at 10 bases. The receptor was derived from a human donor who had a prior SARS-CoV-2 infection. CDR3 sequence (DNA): TGTGCCAGCAGAATAGGGACAGGGGTCGGCTATGGCTACACCTTC. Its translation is CASRIGTGVGYGYTF.